Shown below are 25 T cell receptor beta chains from a single sample sequenced in a study of T-cell memory formation after mild COVID-19. MiXCR, run by TCRdb on the 5' RACE reads, gives a single entry per CDR3 protein. The sample contains about 540,000 distinct CDR3 sequences, just over 20% of which appear only once. Specimen: PBMCs or a T cell subset sorted from them (not recorded which). The receptors here all came from an adult woman who had mild COVID-19 (a few samples of this study predate the infection). Cell type and time point are not known.

This clonotype was observed a handful of times. The CDR3 nucleotides are TGTGCCAGCAGGCAGAGGAGCGGGCGAAGCTCCTACGAGCAGTACTTC. Residues: CASRQRSGRSSYEQYF. The chain joins TRBV6-6 to TRBJ2-7; D is possibly TRBD2 (6 bases). From germline, CDR1 is MNHNY and CDR2 SVGAGI (reference sequence). The CDR3 covers 16 residues. Trimming stripped 6 bases from V and 0 bases from J, with 18 bases between.

This chain links TRBV6-1 with TRBJ2-7; 9 positions agree with TRBD1. The V gene's germline CDR1 is MNHNS and CDR2 SASEGT. The V gene end was trimmed by 4 bases and the J gene end by 0 bases; junction bases not matched to a gene: 4. The CDR3 runs 15 residues. CDR3 in amino acids: CASSAGQGYSYEQYF. The DNA of the CDR3 is TGTGCCAGCAGTGCGGGACAGGGATACTCCTACGAGCAGTACTTC.

The chain joins TRBV6-5 to TRBJ2-5; no firm D call. V lost 8 bases, J lost 5 bases, and 18 bases lay in between. The germline V gene has CDR1 MNHEY and CDR2 SVGAGI. The CDR3 is 14 residues long. This CDR3 is CASSHALAVETQYF. For the CDR3, the DNA is TGTGCCAGCTCACATGCCCTGGCTGTGGAGACCCAGTACTTC.

This clonotype was picked up a small number of times. This chain links TRBV10-3 with TRBJ1-2; D is ambiguous. CDR1 and CDR2 from the germline V gene are ENHRY and SYGVKD. This CDR3 is built from 13 residues. V lost 2 bases and J lost 8, with 12 bases in between. Written as DNA, the CDR3 is TGTGCCATCAGTGAGGGAAGGGAGTTGGGCTACACCTTC. It encodes CAISEGRELGYTF.

This chain links TRBV11-2 with TRBJ2-5; a possible D gene is TRBD1 (6 bases). This CDR3 region has 15 residues. V lost 5 bases and J 3 bases, leaving 16 bases between the germline ends. Per the germline V gene, CDR1 is SGHAT and CDR2 is FQNNGV. The CDR3 bases are TGTGCCAGCAGCCGGGGATCCGGGACAAAAGAGACCCAGTACTTC. It specifies CASSRGSGTKETQYF.

This chain joins TRBV14 and TRBJ2-5; 7 bases align to TRBD2. Unmatched junction bases numbered 7, after V lost 2 bases and J lost 4 bases. The CDR3 has 15 amino acids. Looked up from germline, CDR1 is SGHDN and CDR2 is FVKESK. The CDR3 DNA sequence: TGTGCCAGCAGCCAATCATTCGCGGGAGCAGAGACCCAGTACTTC. Protein sequence: CASSQSFAGAETQYF.

This clonotype has a count of ten or more. J is TRBJ2-5 and V is TRBV5-1; D not resolved. CDR1 is SGHRS and CDR2 is YFSETQ in the germline V gene. CDR3 length: 13 amino acids. Trimming took 5 bases from V and 0 from J, leaving 8 bases between them. The CDR3 DNA reads TGCGCCAGCAGGTTTTCTAACCAAGAGACCCAGTACTTC. This translates into CASRFSNQETQYF. Variable domain in full (rest from reference TRBV5-1 and TRBJ2-5): KAGVTQTPRYLIKTRGQQVTLSCSPISGHRSVSWYQQTPGQGLQFLFEYFSETQRNKGNFPGRFSGRQFSNSRSEMNVSTLELGDSALYLCASRFSNQETQYFGPGTRLLVL.

This sequence joins TRBV6-2 or TRBV6-3 and TRBJ2-7; 11 bases align to TRBD2. CDR1 and CDR2 from the germline V gene are MNHEY and SVGEGT. The CDR3 runs to 16 residues. V lost 2 bases, J lost 0 bases, and 3 bases stayed unmatched. CDR3 sequence reads: CASSYVTSGNSYEQYF. The CDR3 region has the DNA TGTGCCAGCAGTTACGTGACTAGCGGGAACTCCTACGAGCAGTACTTC.

The chain joins TRBV29-1 to TRBJ2-1, with D hard to call. The V end lost 2 bases, the J end lost 2 bases, and 4 bases lay between the germline ends. The CDR3 extends over 12 amino acids. Germline-derived CDR1 and CDR2 are SQVTM and ANQGSEA. CDR3 coding DNA: TGCAGCGTTGAAAGGACCTACAATGAGCAGTTCTTC. Translation gives CSVERTYNEQFF.

In its sample, this clonotype was seen a few times. The V and J genes are TRBV16 and TRBJ2-3; no clear D. V lost 0 bases and J lost 4, with 17 bases in between. Germline CDR1 and CDR2: KGHSY and FQNENV. The CDR3 is 17 amino acids. The CDR3 region is CASSQSPTVPTADTQYF. The CDR3 nucleotides read TGTGCCAGCAGCCAATCCCCGACCGTCCCAACGGCAGATACGCAGTATTTT.

The rearrangement links TRBV5-4 to TRBJ1-2; TRBD1 might be the D (5 bases). Per germline, CDR1 SGHNT and CDR2 YYREEE (reference sequence). CDR3 length: 15 amino acids. The ends were cut back, 0 bases at V and 4 bases at J, with 13 bases in the middle. The DNA for the CDR3 is TGTGCCAGCAGCTTGGGTTCAGGGTCTGCCTATGGCTACACCTTC. Its translation is CASSLGSGSAYGYTF.

The chain carries TRBV9 and TRBJ2-3, with 12 bases aligning to TRBD2. The trim removed 3 bases at V and 1 base at J, leaving 3 bases unmatched. CDR1 is SGDLS and CDR2 is YYNGEE in the germline V gene. The CDR3 contains 16 residues. The CDR3 sequence: CASSGRTSGGTDTQYF. CDR3 nucleotide sequence: TGTGCCAGCAGCGGTCGGACTAGCGGGGGCACAGATACGCAGTATTTT.

This clonotype was detected only a few times. V is TRBV24-1 and J is TRBJ2-2; D remains unclear. Per the germline V gene, CDR1 is KGHDR and CDR2 is SFDVKD. CDR3 length: 13 amino acids. V lost 5 bases, J lost 4 bases, and 7 bases lay in between. The CDR3 bases are TGTGCCACCAGTGCCCTCTCCACCGGGGAGCTGTTTTTT. Its translation is CATSALSTGELFF.

V is TRBV7-6 and J is TRBJ1-2, with D perhaps matching TRBD1 (5 bases). The CDR3 consists of 16 residues. Trimming removed 1 base at V and 5 bases at J, with 17 bases between. Germline V lookup: CDR1 SGHVS, CDR2 FNYEAQ. In DNA, the CDR3 is TGTGCCAGCAGCTTAGGGGAGGGGCTGTATACTTATGGCTACACCTTC. It yields the protein CASSLGEGLYTYGYTF.

This clonotype was observed many times. The chain employs TRBV20-1 and TRBJ2-7; 7 bases fit TRBD1. This CDR3 is 12 amino acids long. Germline V gene data show CDR1 as DFQATT and CDR2 as SNEGSKA (reference sequence). The V and J ends lost 6 bases and 3 bases, in that order; junction bases with no gene match: 5. This chain's CDR3 is CSANRGYYEQYF. In nucleotides, the CDR3 is TGCAGTGCAAACAGGGGCTACTACGAGCAGTACTTC.

This clonotype was observed a few times. The V gene is TRBV5-1, the J gene TRBJ2-7; D gene unclear. CDR3 length: 14 amino acids. Deletions cut 2 bases from V and 2 bases from J, with 11 bases between. Looked up from germline, CDR1 is SGHRS and CDR2 is YFSETQ. The CDR3 region has the DNA TGCGCCAGCAGCTTCCTTGGGTGGGCCTACGAGCAGTACTTC. It yields the protein CASSFLGWAYEQYF.

A few counts support this clonotype. This chain links TRBV7-2 with TRBJ2-3; 12 nucleotides agree with TRBD2. The CDR3 totals 18 residues. The trim removed 0 bases at V and 8 bases at J, leaving 12 bases unmatched. Germline assignment: CDR1 SGHTA and CDR2 FQGNSA. The CDR3: CASSLASGASGRAPTQYF. In nucleotides, the CDR3 is TGTGCCAGCAGCTTAGCCTCCGGGGCTAGCGGGAGGGCCCCTACGCAGTATTTT.

This clonotype was picked up a small number of times. This chain links TRBV20-1 with TRBJ2-3; possible D gene TRBD2, 5 bases. Germline V lookup: CDR1 DFQATT, CDR2 SNEGSKA (reference sequence). The CDR3 loop spans 15 amino acids. Trimming removed 6 bases from V and 4 bases from J, with 20 bases in between. The chain's CDR3 is CSASDGNLSPDTQYF. Written as DNA, the CDR3 is TGCAGTGCAAGTGACGGGAACCTGTCCCCAGATACGCAGTATTTT.

This clonotype has only a few counts. This chain uses TRBV6-5 with TRBJ1-2; 8 positions agree with TRBD1. The CDR3 runs 16 residues. J lost 2 bases, V lost 4 bases, and 9 bases had no gene match. CDR1 is MNHEY, CDR2 SVGAGI, per germline. This CDR3 is CASSWDRSAQNYGYTF. The CDR3 DNA is TGTGCCAGCAGTTGGGACAGGAGCGCTCAAAACTATGGCTACACCTTC.

This clonotype was seen many times. The V gene is TRBV3-1, the J gene TRBJ2-7; 7 bases are a match to TRBD2. From germline, CDR1 is LGHDT and CDR2 YNNKEL (reference sequence). CDR3 size: 16 residues. J gave up 5 bases and V 4 bases, and 14 bases lay outside the gene matches. The CDR3 loop is CASSPGGSLQANEQYF. The CDR3 DNA sequence: TGTGCCAGCAGCCCCGGGGGGTCGCTACAGGCCAACGAGCAGTACTTC.

The table lists this clonotype with many counts. This chain links TRBV27 with TRBJ2-7; D unclear. This CDR3 has 14 residues. From germline, CDR1 is MNHEY and CDR2 SMNVEV (reference sequence). V lost 4 bases to trimming and J lost 3 bases, with 13 bases between them. The CDR3 here is CASSYLRNYYEQYF. The CDR3 DNA reads as TGTGCCAGCAGTTACCTCAGAAACTACTACGAGCAGTACTTC.

CDR3 coding DNA: TGCGCCAGCAGCCAAGGCACCGGGTCACTGAGCACTGAAGCTTTCTTT. This codes for CASSQGTGSLSTEAFF. The chain employs TRBV4-3 and TRBJ1-1; D not resolved. The CDR3 extends over 16 amino acids. V was shortened by 1 base and J by 4 bases, with 16 bases between the two germline ends. Germline CDR1 reads LGHNA; CDR2 reads YSLEER.

This clonotype was seen only a few times. The chain has TRBV5-1 and TRBJ2-2; TRBD2 is a possible D gene (5 bases). The CDR3 contains 13 residues. Trimming removed 7 bases from V and 1 base from J, with 8 bases in between. From germline, CDR1 is SGHRS and CDR2 YFSETQ. CDR3 coding DNA: TGCGCCAGCCGGGCGGGGAACACCGGGGAGCTGTTTTTT. Protein: CASRAGNTGELFF.

This clonotype has more than one count but fewer than ten. The gene calls are TRBV5-1 and TRBJ2-1; 8 nucleotides agree with TRBD2. The CDR3 loop spans 12 amino acids. Germline assignment: CDR1 SGHRS and CDR2 YFSETQ. With V trimmed by 5 bases and J by 12 bases, 7 bases remained unmatched. The CDR3 nucleotides read TGCGCCAGCAGATCCAGCGGGGGTGGGCAGTTCTTC. Protein: CASRSSGGGQFF.

This clonotype occurred a few times. The rearrangement links TRBV9 to TRBJ1-2, with D perhaps matching TRBD1 (5 bases). The germline CDR1 and CDR2 sequences are SGDLS and YYNGEE. The CDR3 runs to 15 residues. Trimming pared 3 bases from V and 6 bases from J, leaving 18 bases between. The CDR3 DNA follows: TGTGCCAGCAGCGCCCAGACAGCCCTGAAGCATGGCTACACCTTC. As protein: CASSAQTALKHGYTF.